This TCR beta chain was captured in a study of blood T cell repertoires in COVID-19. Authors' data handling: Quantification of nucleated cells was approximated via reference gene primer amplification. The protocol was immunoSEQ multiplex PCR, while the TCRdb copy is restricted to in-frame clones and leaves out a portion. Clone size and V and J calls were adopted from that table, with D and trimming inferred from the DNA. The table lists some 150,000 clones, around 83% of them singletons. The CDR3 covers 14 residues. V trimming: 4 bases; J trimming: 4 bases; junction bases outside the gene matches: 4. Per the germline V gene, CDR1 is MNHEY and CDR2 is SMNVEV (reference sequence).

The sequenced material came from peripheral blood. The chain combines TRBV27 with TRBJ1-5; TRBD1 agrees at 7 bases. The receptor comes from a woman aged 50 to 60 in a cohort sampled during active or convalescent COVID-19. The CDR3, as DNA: TGTGCCAGCAGTTCCCCGGGACAGAATCAGCCCCAGCATTTT. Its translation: CASSSPGQNQPQHF.